This TCR beta chain was sequenced during a study of T cell repertoires in ileal Crohn's disease (dated by TCRdb to the late 2010s). In the study overall: The median duration of disease was around 7.3 years, and at the time of surgery approximately 33% of patients were active smokers. Postoperative therapy was given to about half of the patients, with thiopurines administered to about a dozen patients and anti-TNF agents administered to 18 patients. The study sequenced fewer than 200 mucosal samples from around 57 patients, taken at several locations on the surgical specimen and at postoperative endoscopy. Endoscopic postoperative recurrence was defined by a Rutgeerts score above i0. A prospective multicentre cohort supplied the 50 or so Crohn's disease patients whose TCR repertoires were analysed. Running in parallel with the study was a multicentre cohort set up to find predictors of early endoscopic recurrence following ileocolonic resection. Biopsies taken from the proximal margin of the surgical specimen were designated as MI samples. Around 500 nanograms of biopsy DNA per sample were submitted for commercial TCRB immunosequencing. All patients had surgery for a complication: stricturing disease in around 61% and penetrating disease in about 40%. The paper as a whole reports these results and caveats: Compared with CD4 T cells, sorted CD8 T cells held more high-frequency clones, which suggests that the mucosal expansions were mostly CD8. Endoscopic recurrence was found to be associated with higher high-frequency clone percentages at surgery, and recurrence was observed in all patients with clonality above 26.8% (18/57). Only a subgroup of patients, of unstated size, had mucosal CD4 and CD8 T cells sorted and sequenced. A significantly higher proportion of clonal expansions was observed in active smokers at surgery than in non-smokers (about 25% vs 20%, p=0.02).

The sample's time point label, in plain terms: proximal margin of the surgical specimen (macroscopically non-inflamed). To be eligible, patients had to be adults with ileal or ileocolonic Crohn's disease and an indication for ileocolonic resection. Before DNA extraction, whole ileal mucosal biopsies were kept frozen at -80 degrees C. Genomic DNA was extracted from frozen whole biopsies using a TRizol-based method and was quantified with a NanoDrop 2000 spectrophotometer. On this clone: Its antigen is unknown. Base quality data are lacking; no much larger clone is found one base away.

V loses 1 base, J loses 8 bases, and the germline ends lie 8 bases apart. From a lookup of the germline V gene (reference sequence), CDR1 and CDR2 are GTSNPN and SVGIG. Reading from cysteine to phenylalanine, the CDR3 counts 12 amino acids. Of the read, only the CDR3 DNA is kept; its 36 bases are in frame from base 1. The library was produced with the immunoSEQ multiplex PCR assay. CDR3 regions were amplified from genomic DNA by Adaptive Biotechnology using a two-step, amplification bias-controlled multiplex PCR. The first PCR used primers for every V and J gene segment; the second PCR added barcodes and Illumina adapters. An Illumina instrument was used to sequence the CDR3 libraries. Regarding the original processing steps: The analysis used both the pipelines supplied by the vendor and custom analysis of the raw data in R/Bioconductor with R version 3.3.0. Clonality, which ranges from 0 to 1, was calculated as the inverse of the normalised Shannon entropy across all productive clones. High-frequency clones were defined as the share of the repertoire taken up by the top 100 clones, keeping only clones that passed a 95% confidence test. The Simpson index measured repertoire diversity, and the Morisita-Horn index measured overlap between samples. TCRdb limited this immuneACCESS table to in-frame rearrangements with V and J called. A share of clones is missing; checked studies link under half to unresolved V genes, and the rest is unexplained. Clonal size and the V and J genes are those of that table, whereas D and trimming came from the DNA. The sample table contains thousands of clones; only one count was recorded for 72% of them. Of the sample, approximately 43% is held by the ten largest clones.

Sequenced input: ileal tissue. The origin of this receptor is an adult with Crohn's disease. The chain uses TRBV30 and TRBJ1-4; the D gene cannot be resolved reliably. The CDR3 loop reads CAWSALREKLFF. The bases read TGTGCCTGGAGTGCTCTCAGAGAAAAACTGTTTTTT.